The 2 T cell receptor beta chains given below trace back to one sample, sequenced in a study of blood T cell repertoires in COVID-19. Profiled with immunoSEQ multiplex PCR; TCRdb holds only in-frame clones, not every one. The sample lists roughly 150,000 clones; 75% to 90% were seen once. Sequences were obtained from peripheral blood. These receptors originate from a human donor in a cohort sampled during active COVID-19.

This sequence joins TRBV30 and TRBJ2-1; D remains ambiguous. The V end was cut by 2 bases, the J end by 6 bases, with 14 bases between. CDR1 and CDR2 from the germline V gene are GTSNPN and SVGIG (reference sequence). This CDR3 comprises 14 residues. In nucleotides, the CDR3 is TGTGCCTGGAGTACTGGCTTAGCCGGCAATGAGCAGTTCTTC. Translated: CAWSTGLAGNEQFF.

The CDR3 DNA reads TGCGCCAGCAGCCCTGAACAGGGGCTGAATGCCTACGAGCAGTACTTC. It codes for CASSPEQGLNAYEQYF. J is TRBJ2-7 and V is TRBV4-3; 7 positions match TRBD1. CDR1 and CDR2 from the germline V gene are LGHNA and YSLEER. The CDR3 loop spans 16 amino acids. Losses at the gene ends were 4 bases for V and 2 bases for J; bases not matched to a gene: 11.